The 15 T cell receptor beta chains below were found in one sample sequenced in a study of T cell responses to AZD1222 COVID-19 vaccine. Profiling relied on immunoSEQ multiplex PCR, and the TCRdb table lists in-frame clones only, not all of them. The sample has some 99,000 clones, 65% to 85% seen once. The input for sequencing was peripheral blood, taken 28 days after the second AZD1222 dose. All receptors derive from an adult who received the AZD1222 COVID-19 vaccine.

The CDR3 loop reads CASSQTIPVSNAFF. The CDR3 nucleotides read TGCGCCAGCAGCCAGACTATCCCTGTTAGTAATGCTTTCTTT. This rearrangement joins TRBV4-1 to TRBJ1-1; D is ambiguous. The CDR3 contains 14 residues. Deletions cut 3 bases from V and 11 bases from J, with 19 bases between. Germline-derived CDR1 and CDR2 are MGHRA and YSYEKL.

The rearrangement uses TRBV5-6 and TRBJ2-7; D is unresolved. Germline CDR1 is SGHDT and CDR2 is YYEEEE. V was pared by 4 bases and J by 0 bases, with 8 bases between. CDR3 length: 13 residues. The CDR3 spells CASSLGSSYEQYF. For the CDR3, the DNA is TGTGCCAGCAGCCTGGGTTCCTCCTACGAGCAGTACTTC. The full variable domain, in which reference TRBV5-6 and TRBJ2-7 provide the parts outside the CDR3, is DAGVTQSPTHLIKTRGQQVTLRCSPKSGHDTVSWYQQALGQGPQFIFQYYEEEERQRGNFPDRFSGHQFPNYSSELNVNALLLGDSALYLCASSLGSSYEQYFGPGTRLTVT.

This chain joins TRBV19 and TRBJ2-4; 13 bases are shared with TRBD2. The CDR3 contains 18 residues. V was clipped by 4 bases and J by 0 bases; unmatched bases: 6. Germline lookup yields CDR1 LNHDA and CDR2 SQIVND (reference sequence). The CDR3 DNA follows: TGTGCCAGTAGTAGGACTAGCGGGAGCACCCTAGCCAAAAACATTCAGTACTTC. Its protein is CASSRTSGSTLAKNIQYF.

The V call is TRBV9, the J call TRBJ2-7; 7 bases line up with TRBD2. The germline V gene has CDR1 SGDLS and CDR2 YYNGEE. Trimming cost V 4 bases and J 7 bases; bases outside gene matches: 8. The CDR3 consists of 13 residues. CDR3 sequence (DNA): TGTGCCAGCAGCCCCAGCGGGGTCCGGGAGCAGTACTTC. It codes for CASSPSGVREQYF. The variable domain in full, with the rest retrieved from reference TRBV9 and TRBJ2-7, is DSGVTQTPKHLITATGQRVTLRCSPRSGDLSVYWYQQSLDQGLQFLIQYYNGEERAKGNILERFSAQQFPDLHSELNLSSLELGDSALYFCASSPSGVREQYFGPGTRLTVT.

This chain joins TRBV2 and TRBJ1-1; 7 bases align to TRBD1. This CDR3 has 14 amino acids. The V and J ends lost 3 bases and 6 bases, in that order; junction bases with no gene match: 7. The germline CDR1 and CDR2 sequences are SNHLY and FYNNEI. In nucleotides, the CDR3 is TGTGCCAGCAGTGACGACAGGGTTGTCTCTGAAGCTTTCTTT. As protein: CASSDDRVVSEAFF.

A single count supports this clone. The V and J genes are TRBV4-1 and TRBJ2-7; D possibly corresponds to TRBD1 (6 bases). Trimming took off 0 bases at V and 0 bases at J, with 21 bases between the two ends. CDR3 length equals 19 residues. The germline V gene has CDR1 MGHRA and CDR2 YSYEKL. The CDR3 DNA is TGCGCCAGCAGCCAAGAATCCCTTTTAGGACAGACGAACTCCTACGAGCAGTACTTC. Translation: CASSQESLLGQTNSYEQYF.

V is TRBV18 and J is TRBJ1-3; no clear D. The germline V gene encodes CDR1 KGHSH and CDR2 LQKENI. The CDR3 is 18 amino acids. Between the trimmed V and J ends, which lost 6 bases and 0 bases, there was a span of 21 bases. The CDR3, as DNA: TGTGCCAGCTCTTCGGAACCCCCCTGGGAACTCTCTGGAAACACCATATATTTT. Its translation: CASSSEPPWELSGNTIYF.

V is TRBV7-6 and J is TRBJ2-7; tentatively, D is TRBD2 (7 bases). V was clipped by 5 bases and J by 2 bases, with 16 bases between them. Germline values: CDR1 SGHVS, CDR2 FNYEAQ. CDR3 length: 15 residues. The CDR3 DNA is TGTGCCAGCAGCCCGGTAGGGGGGGGTCCCTACGAGCAGTACTTC. Translating gives CASSPVGGGPYEQYF.

V and J are TRBV5-4 and TRBJ2-5; TRBD1 or TRBD2 may be the D gene (5 bases each). This CDR3 contains 14 residues. Germline V gene data show CDR1 as SGHNT and CDR2 as YYREEE (reference sequence). V shed 1 base and J shed 4 bases, with 11 bases lying between them. The CDR3 region is CASSLRGVGETQYF. CDR3 DNA sequence: TGTGCCAGCAGCTTGCGAGGGGTCGGAGAGACCCAGTACTTC. The full variable domain, rest sourced from reference TRBV5-4 and TRBJ2-5, is ETGVTQSPTHLIKTRGQQVTLRCSSQSGHNTVSWYQQALGQGPQFIFQYYREEENGRGNFPPRFSGLQFPNYSSELNVNALELDDSALYLCASSLRGVGETQYFGPGTRLLVL.

This clone was counted between two and nine times. CDR3 bases: TGCGCCAGCAGCTTTTCAACAGACCATACCCTTTCACCCCTCCACTTT. Protein product: CASSFSTDHTLSPLHF. V and J are TRBV5-1 and TRBJ1-6; no definite D call. CDR1 SGHRS and CDR2 YFSETQ come from the germline V gene. The germline V and J ends were trimmed by 2 bases and 9 bases, with 18 bases remaining between them. CDR3 length: 16 amino acids.

V is TRBV3-1 (or the pseudogene TRBV3-2) and J is TRBJ2-3, with TRBD2 matching 9 bases. This CDR3 is built from 18 residues. V lost 1 base to trimming and J lost 0 bases; unmatched junction nucleotides: 8. The germline CDR1 and CDR2 sequences are LGHDT and YNNKEL (reference sequence). CDR3 nucleotides: TGTGCCAGCAGCCAAGGGCTAGCGGGGATTACTAGCACAGATACGCAGTATTTT. This translates into CASSQGLAGITSTDTQYF.

This clone was counted once. The chain joins TRBV23-1 to TRBJ2-1, with TRBD2 as a possible D gene (5 bases). TRBV23-1 is an ORF, and what it does is uncertain. This CDR3 is 19 amino acids long. V lost 7 bases to trimming and J lost 6 bases, with 31 bases between them. The CDR3 region has the DNA TGCGCCAGCATTTTCAACTCTCCCTATGTTATTAGACTAAGCAATGAGCAGTTCTTC. Amino acid sequence: CASIFNSPYVIRLSNEQFF.

As for this clone: The germline gene is not matched at one end of the junction; a read error may be the cause. The chain has TRBV6-1 and TRBJ1-4; 7 bases are shared with TRBD1. The germline CDR1 and CDR2 sequences are MNHNS and SASEGT. CDR3 size: 15 residues. The CDR3 coding sequence is TGTGCCAGCAGTAAAGCGAGGACAGGAAATGAAAAACTGTTTTTT. Its translation: CASSKARTGNEKLFF.

The chain carries TRBV7-2 and TRBJ2-1; D is perhaps TRBD2 (6 bases). In germline, CDR1 is SGHTA, CDR2 FQGNSA. The V end was cut by 1 base, the J end by 0 bases, with 16 bases between. The CDR3 length is 18 residues. CDR3 nucleotides: TGTGCCAGCAGCTTAGGCTCCGGGGGTTTGAGCTCCTACAATGAGCAGTTCTTC. Translating it yields CASSLGSGGLSSYNEQFF.

This clone was seen a handful of times. V usage is TRBV2 and J usage is TRBJ1-2; D perhaps matches TRBD1 (5 bases). The germline V and J ends were trimmed by 7 bases and 7 bases, with 16 bases remaining between them. Germline loops: CDR1 SNHLY, CDR2 FYNNEI. The CDR3 contains 13 residues. This chain's CDR3 is CASNLSGLGGYTF. The CDR3 region has the DNA TGTGCCAGCAACCTTTCAGGGTTGGGTGGCTACACCTTC.